The 20 T cell receptor beta chains listed next were all sequenced from one sample in a study of PD-1 blockade in classical Hodgkin lymphoma. Regarding time point: cycle 4 day 1 (C4D1), after around six weeks of nivolumab. Every patient had relapsed following autologous stem cell transplantation, and cohorts differed in brentuximab vedotin exposure. Method: immunoSEQ multiplex PCR; TCRdb's copy keeps in-frame clones and lacks some. The sample contains tens of thousands of clones, around four fifths of which appear only once. Material: peripheral blood mononuclear cells (PBMCs), obtained before the fourth cycle of nivolumab. These receptors came from a human donor with classical Hodgkin lymphoma.

This chain connects TRBV7-9 to TRBJ2-2; no definite D call. The CDR3 loop spans 13 amino acids. V lost 2 bases and J lost 5, with 6 bases in between. Germline V gene lookup returns CDR1 SEHNR and CDR2 FQNEAQ (reference sequence). In DNA form, the CDR3 reads TGTGCCAGCAGCTTATTAGGGACCGGGGAGCTGTTTTTT. Protein product: CASSLLGTGELFF. Using reference TRBV7-9 and TRBJ2-2 for the parts outside the CDR3, the full variable domain is DTGVSQNPRHKITKRGQNVTFRCDPISEHNRLYWYRQTLGQGPEFLTYFQNEAQLEKSRLLSDRFSAERPKGSFSTLEIQRTEQGDSAMYLCASSLLGTGELFFGEGSRLTVL.

J is TRBJ1-3 and V is TRBV4-1, with unresolved D. CDR1 and CDR2 from the germline V gene are MGHRA and YSYEKL. Trimming left V 1 base short and J 2 bases short, with 6 bases between. The CDR3 is 14 residues long. The CDR3 reads CASSQAATGNTIYF. The CDR3 DNA is TGCGCCAGCAGCCAAGCCGCTACTGGAAACACCATATATTTT.

Concerning this clone: Because the CDR3's place on the DNA is in doubt, the DNA is left out and the CDR3 is given as listed by TCRdb. This chain joins TRBV12-1 and TRBJ2-6; whether TRBD2, the table's D call, matches the DNA was not checked. TRBV12-1 constitutes a pseudogene. The CDR3 is 19 amino acids in total, end residues counted. The CDR3 loop is CASSFAPGTSRSGANVLTF.

V and J are TRBV13 and TRBJ1-5; weak D call: TRBD1 (5 bases). Trimming removed 5 bases at V and 1 base at J, with 24 bases between. CDR3 size: 19 residues. Germline V lookup: CDR1 PRHDT, CDR2 FYEKMQ (reference sequence). This chain's CDR3 is CASSPSPLGRAISNQPQHF. Here the CDR3 DNA reads TGTGCCAGCAGCCCTAGTCCCCTGGGCAGGGCAATAAGCAATCAGCCCCAGCATTTT. Variable domain in full (rest from reference TRBV13 and TRBJ1-5): AAGVIQSPRHLIKEKRETATLKCYPIPRHDTVYWYQQGPGQDPQFLISFYEKMQSDKGSIPDRFSAQQFSDYHSELNMSSLELGDSALYFCASSPSPLGRAISNQPQHFGDGTRLSIL.

The V and J genes are TRBV28 and TRBJ1-1, with no clear D. This CDR3 comprises 15 residues. Looked up from germline, CDR1 is MDHEN and CDR2 is SYDVKM. The germline V and J ends were trimmed by 2 bases and 4 bases, with 14 bases remaining between them. The CDR3 loop is CASSLEGTVGTEAFF. The CDR3 nucleotides are TGTGCCAGCAGTTTAGAGGGTACCGTAGGCACTGAAGCTTTCTTT.

V gene TRBV2 combines with J gene TRBJ2-7; D gene unclear. From germline, CDR1 is SNHLY and CDR2 FYNNEI. The CDR3 totals 12 residues. Trimming shortened V by 4 bases and J by 4 bases, and 8 bases separated the two germline ends. The CDR3 DNA is TGTGCCAGCAGTGGGGTGGGATACGAGCAGTACTTC. Encoded protein: CASSGVGYEQYF.

The CDR3 sequence is CASSRTNTEAFF. CDR3 DNA: TGTGCCAGCTCACGTACAAACACTGAAGCTTTCTTT. The V call is TRBV18, the J call TRBJ1-1; no clear D gene. The V end was cut by 4 bases, the J end by 2 bases, with 5 bases between. The CDR3 contains 12 residues. Germline CDR1 is KGHSH and CDR2 is LQKENI.

This clone was observed a single time. This chain links TRBV6-5 with TRBJ2-7; a possible D gene is TRBD2 (5 bases). Trimming stripped 0 bases from V and 4 bases from J, with 7 bases between. The germline V gene has CDR1 MNHEY and CDR2 SVGAGI. CDR3 length equals 13 residues. Written as DNA, the CDR3 is TGTGCCAGCAGTTACTCGGCGGGTTACGAGCAGTACTTC. Translated, it gives CASSYSAGYEQYF.

The V gene is TRBV6-6, the J gene TRBJ1-2; TRBD1 matches 10 bases. V lost 6 bases and J lost 7; bases outside the gene matches: 8. The germline CDR1 and CDR2 sequences are MNHNY and SVGAGI (reference sequence). There are 14 residues in the CDR3. The CDR3 DNA reads as TGTGCCAGCAGATTAGGGACAGGGGTTCCTGGCTACACCTTC. It codes for CASRLGTGVPGYTF.

The chain combines TRBV5-1 with TRBJ1-1; maybe TRBD1 (6 bases). V was clipped by 0 bases and J by 6 bases, with 9 bases between them. The CDR3 has 13 amino acids. From germline, CDR1 is SGHRS and CDR2 YFSETQ. CDR3 nucleotide sequence: TGCGCCAGCAGCTTGGTGGGGGGCGCTGAAGCTTTCTTT. Translating it yields CASSLVGGAEAFF.

This clone was detected a few times. V is TRBV9 and J is TRBJ2-3; 15 nucleotides match TRBD2. With 4 bases clipped from V and 2 bases from J, the junction kept 11 bases outside the gene matches. Germline loops: CDR1 SGDLS, CDR2 YYNGEE. The length of the CDR3 is 19 residues. This CDR3 reads CASSSAGTSGRHITDTQYF. The DNA for the CDR3 is TGTGCCAGCAGCTCTGCCGGGACTAGCGGGAGGCATATCACAGATACGCAGTATTTT.

The rearrangement joins TRBV5-8 to TRBJ1-1; TRBD1 matches at 9 bases. In germline, CDR1 is SGHTS, CDR2 YDEGEE. J was trimmed by 4 bases and V by 0 bases; bases with no gene match: 1. This CDR3 has 14 residues. CDR3: CASSLDRGPTEAFF. The CDR3 DNA follows: TGTGCCAGCAGCTTGGACAGGGGGCCCACTGAAGCTTTCTTT.

This chain links TRBV6-1 with TRBJ1-2; possibly TRBD1 for D (6 bases). Trimming took off 4 bases at V and 8 bases at J, with 20 bases between the two ends. CDR1 MNHNS and CDR2 SASEGT come from the germline V gene. The CDR3 has 15 amino acids. DNA of the CDR3: TGTGCCAGCAGTGGGAGGACAGCCCTGGGTGGGGGCTACACCTTC. Its protein is CASSGRTALGGGYTF.

Concerning this clone itself: A far larger clone differs by one base, so this is likely a read error. The J gene is TRBJ2-5, the V gene TRBV5-8; 7 bases agree with TRBD1. The CDR3 consists of 13 residues. Per the germline V gene, CDR1 is SGHTS and CDR2 is YDEGEE. V dropped 0 bases and J dropped 7; count of bases not matched to a gene: 3. The CDR3 loop is CASSLGQGGTQYF. DNA for the CDR3: TGTGCCAGCAGCTTGGGACAGGGTGGGACCCAGTACTTC. Full variable domain (outside the CDR3, taken from reference TRBV5-8 and TRBJ2-5): EAGVTQSPTHLIKTRGQQATLRCSPISGHTSVYWYQQALGLGLQFLLWYDEGEERNRGNFPPRFSGRQFPNYSSELNVNALELEDSALYLCASSLGQGGTQYFGPGTRLLVL.

This clone occurred once. The chain links TRBV19 to TRBJ1-1; D may be TRBD1 (5 bases). The germline V and J ends were trimmed by 1 base and 5 bases, with 8 bases remaining between them. The germline V gene has CDR1 LNHDA and CDR2 SQIVND (reference sequence). The CDR3 spans 13 residues. The CDR3 sequence: CASSIVRGTEAFF. The CDR3 DNA reads TGTGCCAGTAGTATAGTGCGGGGGACTGAAGCTTTCTTT.

V is TRBV7-9 and J is TRBJ2-3; D ambiguous. Germline V gives CDR1 SEHNR, CDR2 FQNEAQ (reference sequence). V shed 2 bases and J shed 2 bases, with 11 bases lying between them. This CDR3 comprises 15 residues. CDR3 DNA sequence: TGTGCCAGCAGCTTACGGCCCACAGACACAGATACGCAGTATTTT. Protein product: CASSLRPTDTDTQYF.

This clone is labeled medium-sized. The chain has TRBV13 and TRBJ1-4, with TRBD1 matching 9 bases. J lost 7 bases, V lost 6 bases, and 3 bases had no gene match. The CDR3 contains 13 residues. Germline loops: CDR1 PRHDT, CDR2 FYEKMQ (reference sequence). This CDR3 reads CASRQGASEKLFF. The CDR3 nucleotides read TGTGCCAGCAGACAGGGGGCGTCTGAAAAACTGTTTTTT.

This clone is categorized as medium-sized (0.01 to 0.1%). V gene TRBV29-1 combines with J gene TRBJ2-2; D gene ambiguous. Germline lookup yields CDR1 SQVTM and CDR2 ANQGSEA. The CDR3 is 13 amino acids. Trimming removed 4 bases at V and 4 bases at J, with 10 bases between. In DNA, the CDR3 is TGCAGCGTTGGGAATATGGGCACCGGGGAGCTGTTTTTT. As protein: CSVGNMGTGELFF.

V and J are TRBV10-3 and TRBJ2-7; the match to TRBD2 covers 8 bases. CDR1 and CDR2 (germline): ENHRY, SYGVKD. V was pared by 7 bases and J by 3 bases, with 35 bases of the junction left unmatched. CDR3 length: 23 residues. CDR3 nucleotide sequence: TGTGCCATCAATCACGGACTAGCCAATTGGCCTCGGGGAGAAAGGGCTAGAGACTACGAGCAGTACTTC. The encoded protein is CAINHGLANWPRGERARDYEQYF.

This clone is medium-sized in the sample. The V call is TRBV28, the J call TRBJ1-1; D is uncertain. The V end was cut by 7 bases, the J end by 0 bases, with 15 bases between. Germline assignment: CDR1 MDHEN and CDR2 SYDVKM. This CDR3 contains 15 residues. For the CDR3, the DNA is TGTGCCAGCACCCCCCCGGAGGGTTTGAACACTGAAGCTTTCTTT. This translates into CASTPPEGLNTEAFF. Full variable domain (remainder filled in from reference TRBV28 and TRBJ1-1): DVKVTQSSRYLVKRTGEKVFLECVQDMDHENMFWYRQDPGLGLRLIYFSYDVKMKEKGDIPEGYSVSREKKERFSLILESASTNQTSMYLCASTPPEGLNTEAFFGQGTRLTVV.